This entry lists 17 T cell receptor beta chains sequenced from one sample in a study of blood T cell repertoires in COVID-19. Data came from immunoSEQ multiplex PCR; TCRdb stores just in-frame clones and leaves some out. The sample holds about 130,000 clones, about four fifths seen once. What was sequenced was peripheral blood. The receptors derive from a man aged 35 to 55 with active or convalescent COVID-19.

The rearrangement joins TRBV27 to TRBJ1-1, with D possibly TRBD1 on 5 matching bases. The CDR3 sequence is 16 residues long. Trimming removed 8 bases at V and 3 bases at J, with 22 bases between. Germline V CDR1 and CDR2: MNHEY, SMNVEV (reference sequence). CDR3 amino acids: CASPSPPGLGYTEAFF. CDR3 coding DNA: TGTGCCAGCCCGTCCCCCCCAGGGCTGGGATACACTGAAGCTTTCTTT.

The rearrangement links TRBV9 to TRBJ2-1, with D perhaps TRBD1 (6 bases). The V and J ends lost 3 bases and 9 bases respectively, with 10 bases between them. The CDR3 is 12 residues long. CDR1 SGDLS and CDR2 YYNGEE come from the germline V gene. This chain's CDR3 is CASSAPGVEQFF. CDR3 DNA: TGTGCCAGCAGCGCCCCAGGGGTTGAGCAGTTCTTC.

This sequence joins TRBV28 and TRBJ1-2, with TRBD1 matching 10 bases. This CDR3 comprises 13 residues. V shed 7 bases and J 5 bases; nucleotides not matched to a gene: 4. The germline V gene encodes CDR1 MDHEN and CDR2 SYDVKM. CDR3 amino acids: CASIPGQGYGYTF. In DNA, the CDR3 is TGTGCCAGCATCCCGGGACAGGGGTATGGCTACACCTTC.

The genes are TRBV4-1 and TRBJ2-7, with 7 bases that match TRBD2. This CDR3 has 18 residues. CDR1 and CDR2 (germline): MGHRA, YSYEKL. Trimming took 0 bases from V and 2 from J; bases not matched to a gene: 13. CDR3 amino acids: CASSQEGGLADSTYEQYF. DNA of the CDR3: TGCGCCAGCAGCCAAGAGGGTGGGCTAGCGGATTCTACCTACGAGCAGTACTTC.

The J gene is TRBJ2-3, the V gene TRBV10-3; the D is unclear. CDR1 is ENHRY and CDR2 is SYGVKD in the germline V gene. The CDR3 length is 13 residues. Trimming took 10 bases from V and 1 from J, leaving 12 bases between them. The CDR3 region has the DNA TGTGCCACCTTATTACAAGGCACAGATACGCAGTATTTT. This sequence encodes CATLLQGTDTQYF.

This clone is a singleton in its sample. The chain is built from TRBV28 and TRBJ1-1, with 8 bases fitting TRBD1. CDR1 is MDHEN and CDR2 is SYDVKM in the germline V gene. The CDR3 is 14 residues long. V was clipped by 5 bases and J by 5 bases; unmatched bases: 7. CDR3 in amino acids: CASSPAGGGTEAFF. The CDR3 DNA follows: TGTGCCAGCAGTCCAGCAGGGGGCGGGACTGAAGCTTTCTTT.

The rearrangement uses TRBV24-1 and TRBJ1-2; D call uncertain. Trimming removed 0 bases at V and 4 bases at J, with 8 bases between. CDR1 and CDR2 (germline): KGHDR, SFDVKD. The CDR3 extends over 14 amino acids. CDR3 sequence: CATSDLGSPYGYTF. The CDR3 coding sequence is TGTGCCACCAGTGATTTGGGGAGTCCCTATGGCTACACCTTC.

V usage is TRBV19 and J usage is TRBJ1-3; D possibly corresponds to TRBD1 (5 bases). The CDR3 runs to 15 residues. V lost 3 bases to trimming and J lost 3 bases, with 12 bases between them. The V gene's germline CDR1 is LNHDA and CDR2 SQIVND (reference sequence). CDR3 in DNA: TGTGCCAGTAGTATCTCGGGGGGAAATGGAAACACCATATATTTT. This gives the protein CASSISGGNGNTIYF.

This chain joins TRBV4-2 and TRBJ2-1; TRBD1 aligns across 9 bases. This CDR3 is 17 amino acids long. J gave up 6 bases and V 0 bases, and 9 bases lay outside the gene matches. Germline loops: CDR1 LGHNA, CDR2 YNFKEQ. The CDR3, as DNA: TGTGCCAGCAGCCAAGACCTAAGGGGGGGACAGGGCAATGAGCAGTTCTTC. It translates to CASSQDLRGGQGNEQFF.

The chain links TRBV2 to TRBJ2-1; 15 bases match TRBD2. CDR3 length: 14 amino acids. Trimming took 6 bases from V and 7 from J; bases not matched to a gene: 1. The germline gives CDR1 SNHLY, CDR2 FYNNEI. The CDR3 reads CASRGLAGGNEQFF. CDR3 bases: TGTGCCAGCAGGGGACTAGCGGGAGGAAATGAGCAGTTCTTC.

CDR3 nucleotides: TGTGCCAGCAGCCAAAATAGCGGGGGGCTCCTACAAGATACGCAGTATTTT. This sequence encodes CASSQNSGGLLQDTQYF. V and J are TRBV3-1 (or the pseudogene TRBV3-2) and TRBJ2-3, with 10 bases that match TRBD2. Germline CDR1 reads LGHDT; CDR2 reads YNNKEL (reference sequence). The CDR3 covers 17 residues. Trimming cost V 2 bases and J 5 bases; bases outside gene matches: 10.

This clone was seen more than once but under ten times. This chain links TRBV7-2 with TRBJ2-2; D is possibly TRBD2 (6 bases). With 1 base removed from V and 7 bases from J, the gap between germline ends came to 13 bases. Germline V gene data show CDR1 as SGHTA and CDR2 as FQGNSA. This CDR3 comprises 15 residues. Here the CDR3 reads CASSLGWGGDGELFF. CDR3 DNA sequence: TGTGCCAGCAGCTTAGGGTGGGGAGGAGACGGGGAGCTGTTTTTT.

V is TRBV5-1 and J is TRBJ1-1; 8 bases are shared with TRBD1. After removal of 3 bases from V and 1 base from J, the junction contained 5 bases not matched to a gene. The CDR3 loop spans 15 amino acids. From germline, CDR1 is SGHRS and CDR2 YFSETQ. CDR3 loop: CASSWGGQGNTEAFF. In DNA form, the CDR3 reads TGCGCCAGCAGCTGGGGTGGACAGGGGAACACTGAAGCTTTCTTT.

The rearrangement joins TRBV27 to TRBJ1-5; TRBD1 aligns across 8 bases. Germline loops: CDR1 MNHEY, CDR2 SMNVEV (reference sequence). The CDR3 loop spans 15 amino acids. V shed 2 bases and J 6 bases; nucleotides not matched to a gene: 6. The chain's CDR3 is CASSLTGGFGQPQHF. The CDR3 DNA sequence: TGTGCCAGCAGTTTAACAGGGGGGTTTGGTCAGCCCCAGCATTTT.

The chain is built from TRBV7-6 and TRBJ2-7; D perhaps matches TRBD1 (6 bases). Trimming took off 5 bases at V and 3 bases at J, with 8 bases between the two ends. CDR1 and CDR2 from the germline V gene are SGHVS and FNYEAQ. The CDR3 has 12 residues. The CDR3 spells CASSLRGYEQYF. CDR3 DNA: TGTGCCAGCAGCCTCAGGGGCTACGAGCAGTACTTC.

This clone was observed a few times. The V and J genes are TRBV6-5 and TRBJ2-2; 8 bases line up with TRBD2. CDR1 is MNHEY and CDR2 is SVGAGI in the germline V gene. J lost 0 bases, V lost 8 bases, and 5 bases had no gene match. The CDR3 runs 15 residues. DNA of the CDR3: TGTGCCAGCGCGCGGGAGGCCTCGAACACCGGGGAGCTGTTTTTT. Protein product: CASAREASNTGELFF.

In its sample, this clone was seen once. This chain connects TRBV9 to TRBJ1-1; the match to TRBD1 covers 8 bases. The germline CDR1 and CDR2 sequences are SGDLS and YYNGEE. V lost 0 bases, J lost 3 bases, and 1 base stayed unmatched. This CDR3 has 14 amino acids. CDR3 loop: CASSVGTGYTEAFF. The CDR3, as DNA: TGTGCCAGCAGCGTAGGGACAGGGTACACTGAAGCTTTCTTT.